This T cell receptor (beta chain) comes out of a study of blood T cells in healthy people across ages. Points from the study as a whole: Researchers report that TCR beta diversity correlated strongly with naive T cell percentage. Versus aged donors, long-lived donors had higher diversity and more naive CD4+ cells.

Each sample yielded at least 5 micrograms of PBMC total RNA. A second PCR, run for about 7 to 12 cycles, used a sample-barcoded 5' primer plus a J-beta primer mix. In TCRdb, the 5' RACE reads were re-called with MiXCR into one record per CDR3 protein. This table has 1.5 million to 2 million distinct CDR3 sequences, approximately 28% appearing once. Ten or more counts support this clonotype. Its antigen is currently unknown. The sequencing sample was made of blood. The source is a woman aged 25 to 45 in good health.

DNA of the CDR3: TGCGCCAGCAGCCAAGAGCCAATGTCCTACGAGCAGTACTTC. This encodes CASSQEPMSYEQYF. V usage is TRBV4-3 and J usage is TRBJ2-7; no clear D. Germline values: CDR1 LGHNA, CDR2 YSLEER. V lost 0 bases and J lost 1, with 7 bases in between. The CDR3 loop spans 14 amino acids.